These T cell receptor beta chains were read from a single sample in a study of blood T cell repertoires in COVID-19. Profiled with immunoSEQ multiplex PCR; TCRdb holds only in-frame clones, not every one. The repertoire includes under 300,000 clones, 82% of them detected once, and over 14% sits in the top ten. The sample comprised PBMCs or T cells enriched from blood (not recorded which). The receptor set was obtained from a man aged 35-49 years who had recovered from COVID-19. Both conserved end residues are part of each CDR3. D genes are given only for firm matches. Clone size appears in some rows only: once, few, many, or a class for an expanded clone.

>TRBV20-1|-|TRBJ1-2|-
TGCAGTGCTAGTATCCCAGGGTCTTACTATGGCTACACCTTC
CSASIPGSYYGYTF
>TRBV5-4|-|TRBJ2-1|TRBD1
TGTGCCAGCAGCCCTGCGGGGACAGGGTACAATGAGCAGTTCTTC
CASSPAGTGYNEQFF
>TRBV2|-|TRBJ2-4|TRBD2
TGTGCCAGCAGTCCTAGGACTAGCGGAAACATTCAGTACTTC
CASSPRTSGNIQYF
>TRBV29-1|-|TRBJ1-4|TRBD1
TGCAGCTGCGACAGGGGAGTACGGGAAAAACTGTTTTTT
CSCDRGVREKLFF
>TRBV7-3|-|TRBJ2-1|TRBD2
TGTGCCAGCAGCTTAAAACTAGCGGGAGGTGAGCAGTTCTTC
CASSLKLAGGEQFF
>TRBV4-1|-|TRBJ1-2|-
TGCGCCAGCAGCCGGTCAAACCGGGGAATCCGGGATGGCTACACCTTC
CASSRSNRGIRDGYTF
>TRBV12-3/TRBV12-4|-|TRBJ1-2|TRBD1
TGTGCCAGCAGTTTTAGGGGGCAAGGTGGCTACACCTTC
CASSFRGQGGYTF
>TRBV9|-|TRBJ2-7|-
TGTGCCAGCAGCGTAGGAGGAGGACGGTCCTACGAGCAGTACTTC
CASSVGGGRSYEQYF
>TRBV2|-|TRBJ2-1|TRBD2
TGTGCCAGCAGGGAGCGGGGGGGCCTTTCCGTCTTC
CASRERGGLSVF
>TRBV7-9|-|TRBJ1-6|-
TGTGCCAGCAGCTTAGGGGGGACAAGCGGTACACCCCTCCACTTT
CASSLGGTSGTPLHF
>TRBV15|many|TRBJ2-3|TRBD2
TGTGCCACCGGTAGCGGGAGGGCCGGGTTGACAGATACGCAGTATTTT
CATGSGRAGLTDTQYF
>TRBV15|-|TRBJ1-6|-
TGTGCCACCAGCAGAAGTCCCGGCACGGAGTCACCCCTCCACTTT
CATSRSPGTESPLHF
>TRBV28|few|TRBJ1-1|-
TGTGCCAGCACACAGGGTGTAATCTCGAACACTGAAGCTTTCTTT
CASTQGVISNTEAFF
>TRBV5-1|few|TRBJ2-3|-
TGCGCCAGCAGCTTGGGGCAAACGGGAGATACGCAGTATTTT
CASSLGQTGDTQYF
>TRBV5-8|-|TRBJ2-2|-
TGTGCCAGCAGCCCGTTCAGACAGGATCCGACCGGGGAGCTGTTTTTT
CASSPFRQDPTGELFF
>TRBV30|-|TRBJ1-4|TRBD1
TGTGCCTGGAGTCCACAATGGGACAGGGAAAGGCAAAAACTGTTTTTT
CAWSPQWDRERQKLFF
>TRBV18|once|TRBJ1-3|-
TGTGCCAGCTCACCCGAGAGCTCTGGAAACACCATATATTTT
CASSPESSGNTIYF
>TRBV7-9|once|TRBJ2-4|-
TGTGCCAGCAGCTTGCGGGAACAAAACATTCAGTACTTC
CASSLREQNIQYF